This is a list of T cell receptor beta chains from one sample in a study of blood T cell repertoires in COVID-19. The assay was immunoSEQ multiplex PCR, and TCRdb's table has in-frame clones only and misses some. This table holds tens of thousands of clones, about nine tenths found once. The sequenced material came from peripheral blood. The receptor set was obtained from a man in his 60s with acute or convalescent COVID-19. Each CDR3 is given with its conserved first and last residue. Each record gives: D gene, J gene, V gene, clone size, CDR3 DNA, CDR3 protein. A D gene is named only where the DNA matches it firmly. Rows give clone size only sometimes, using once, few, many, or a class for an expanded clone.

>NA|TRBJ1-6|TRBV7-2|NA
TGTGCCAGCAGCCCACGTACGGGTGAGGGTTCACCCCTCCACTTT
CASSPRTGEGSPLHF
>NA|TRBJ1-4|TRBV5-5|NA
TGTGCCAGCAGCTCCATTAATGAAAAACTGTTTTTT
CASSSINEKLFF
>TRBD2|TRBJ2-2|TRBV6-2/TRBV6-3|NA
TGTGCCAGCAGTCAGGGACTAATCGCCGGGGAGCTGTTTTTT
CASSQGLIAGELFF
>NA|TRBJ1-2|TRBV16|NA
TGTGCCAGCAGCCAATCTTTCGCAGGGGTGGTTCTCTACACCTTC
CASSQSFAGVVLYTF
>TRBD2|TRBJ2-1|TRBV5-1|few
TGCGCCAGCAGCTTGGCCAGCGGGAGGGCCTCCGGCTCCTACAATGAGCAGTTCTTC
CASSLASGRASGSYNEQFF
>TRBD1|TRBJ2-3|TRBV2|NA
TGTGCCAGCAGTGCCCAAGGCGGACAGGGGGCGCGTCCGCACCGGGGGGGCACAGATACGCAGTATTTT
CASSAQGGQGARPHRGGTDTQYF
>TRBD2|TRBJ2-7|TRBV9|NA
TGTGCCAGCAGCGCGTCGCGAGTTAGCGGGAGGGCCGCCGAGCAGTACTTC
CASSASRVSGRAAEQYF
>TRBD2|TRBJ2-1|TRBV11-3|NA
TGTGCCAGCAGCTCTAGAGCGGGGGAGCAGTTCTTC
CASSSRAGEQFF
>TRBD1|TRBJ1-2|TRBV9|NA
TGTGCCAGCAGCGTAGGTACAGGGGGTGCGGAGGGCTACACCTTC
CASSVGTGGAEGYTF
>NA|TRBJ1-5|TRBV27|NA
TGTGCCAGCAGTCCCGGGTTCTACCCAAATCAGCCCCAGCATTTT
CASSPGFYPNQPQHF
>NA|TRBJ1-1|TRBV5-5|NA
TGTGCCAGCAGCTTGGTGGGGGGGGCGAGGAGAACGGCTTTCTTT
CASSLVGGARRTAFF
>NA|TRBJ2-2|TRBV29-1|NA
TGCAGCGGGGCGGCATCAGGGATTAACACCGGGGAGCTGTTTTTT
CSGAASGINTGELFF
>NA|TRBJ1-5|TRBV5-1|NA
TGCGCCAGCAGCCCGGAGCCGGCGCGTAATCAGCCCCAGCATTTT
CASSPEPARNQPQHF
>NA|TRBJ1-1|TRBV29-1|NA
TGCAGCGTTGAAGCACAGCCGAACACTGAAGCTTTCTTT
CSVEAQPNTEAFF
>TRBD1|TRBJ2-5|TRBV7-3|NA
TGTGCCAGCAGCTTACAACGGACAGGGGCGCAAGAGACCCAGTACTTC
CASSLQRTGAQETQYF
>TRBD1|TRBJ1-2|TRBV19|few
TGTGCCAGTAGTCTGGCGACAGGGGGCGGCTACACCTTC
CASSLATGGGYTF
>NA|TRBJ2-3|TRBV18|once
TGTGCCAGCACACCAAGGACACCCCTAAGCACAGATACGCAGTATTTT
CASTPRTPLSTDTQYF
>NA|TRBJ2-7|TRBV5-5|once
TGTGCCAGCAGCGAAAGCTTAGGTCAGGCGTACACCTACGAGCAGTACTTC
CASSESLGQAYTYEQYF
>NA|TRBJ1-4|TRBV9|NA
TGTGCCAGCAGCGTAGGTGGGCAGACAAATGAAAAACTGTTTTTT
CASSVGGQTNEKLFF
>NA|TRBJ2-2|TRBV4-3|NA
TGCGCCAGCAGCCAACTAATAAACACCGGGGAGCTGTTTTTT
CASSQLINTGELFF
>TRBD1|TRBJ2-6|TRBV6-6|NA
TGTGCCAGCAGCCTACAGGGGTACTCTGGGGCCAACGTCCTGACTTTC
CASSLQGYSGANVLTF
>NA|TRBJ1-2|TRBV7-9|NA
TGTGCCAGCAGCGCCGACAGGAAACCCTACTATGGCTACACCTTC
CASSADRKPYYGYTF
>TRBD2|TRBJ2-1|TRBV19|NA
TGTGCCACCTCATTAGCGGGAGTCAGCAATGAGCAGTTCTTC
CATSLAGVSNEQFF
>NA|TRBJ2-1|TRBV7-9|NA
TGTGCCAGCAGCTTGGGAGTAGGTCTCAATGAGCAGTTCTTC
CASSLGVGLNEQFF
>TRBD1|TRBJ1-1|TRBV30|NA
TGTGCCTGGAGGGGACAGGGGTCAGGAGCTTTCTTT
CAWRGQGSGAFF
>TRBD1|TRBJ2-4|TRBV6-2/TRBV6-3|NA
TGTGCCAGCAGTTACGCGGACAGGGTGGCTCGAAACATTCAGTACTTC
CASSYADRVARNIQYF
>TRBD2|TRBJ2-1|TRBV7-2|NA
TGTGCCAGCAGCTACCCGGGACTAGCGGGAGGTGAGCAGTTCTTC
CASSYPGLAGGEQFF
>NA|TRBJ1-4|TRBV9|once
TGTGCCAGCAGCGTAGGAGGGGGATGGGAAGAAAAACTGTTTTTT
CASSVGGGWEEKLFF
>TRBD2|TRBJ2-7|TRBV4-1|NA
TGCGCCAGCAGCCAAGGGAGTCGGGGAGGGGTCGAGCAGTACTTC
CASSQGSRGGVEQYF
>NA|TRBJ2-7|TRBV4-3|once
TGCGCCAGCAGCCTTGCGACAGTTTCCTACGAGCAGTACTTC
CASSLATVSYEQYF
>NA|TRBJ1-5|TRBV7-2|once
TGTGCCAGCAGCGGCCGGTGGACGGGAGATCAGCCCCAGCATTTT
CASSGRWTGDQPQHF
>TRBD1|TRBJ1-1|TRBV4-1|NA
TGCGCCAGCAGCCATCGAGGGGGCCTGAACACTGAAGCTTTCTTT
CASSHRGGLNTEAFF
>NA|TRBJ2-7|TRBV27|NA
TGTGCCAGCAGTTTTCAGCAGGGAGGCGAGCAGTACTTC
CASSFQQGGEQYF
>TRBD1|TRBJ1-3|TRBV9|NA
TGTGCCAGCAGCGCCACCGCCGCAGGGGGCCCTGGAAACACCATATATTTT
CASSATAAGGPGNTIYF
>TRBD1|TRBJ1-2|TRBV28|NA
TGTGCCAGCAGATCCGGACAGGCGGTTTATGGCTACACCTTC
CASRSGQAVYGYTF
>TRBD2|TRBJ2-1|TRBV12-5|few
TGTGCTAGTGGTTTGCGGCTAGCGGGAGATGAGCAGTTCTTC
CASGLRLAGDEQFF
>NA|TRBJ2-4|TRBV29-1|NA
TGCAGCGCGGGACACAGGAAAAACATTCAGTACTTC
CSAGHRKNIQYF
>NA|TRBJ2-3|TRBV7-8|NA
TGTGCCAGCAGCTTAGTCGCTAGTCTCACAGATACGCAGTATTTT
CASSLVASLTDTQYF
>TRBD2|TRBJ2-1|TRBV5-4|NA
TGTGCCAGCAGCTTTCCCGGGACTAGCGGGTACAATGAGCAGTTCTTC
CASSFPGTSGYNEQFF
>TRBD2|TRBJ2-2|TRBV4-3|NA
TGCGCCAGCAGCCCATCCCGACAGCGGGGGAATACCGGGGAGCTGTTTTTT
CASSPSRQRGNTGELFF
>NA|TRBJ1-3|TRBV11-3|NA
TGTGCCAGCAGCTCGGGGGGCGTGGGCTCTGGAAACACCATATATTTT
CASSSGGVGSGNTIYF
>NA|TRBJ2-2|TRBV10-3|NA
TGTGCCATCAGTGCTTCGAACACCGGGGAGCTGTTTTTT
CAISASNTGELFF
>NA|TRBJ2-7|TRBV4-2|NA
TGTGCCAGCAGCCAAGGTGGGCTAGCTTCCTACGAGCAGTACTTC
CASSQGGLASYEQYF
>TRBD1|TRBJ1-1|TRBV10-3|once
TGTGCCATTAGACAGGGATCCACTGAAGCTTTCTTT
CAIRQGSTEAFF
>NA|TRBJ2-2|TRBV6-4|NA
TGTGCCAGCAGGATGGACAGCGACATCGGGGAGCTGTTTTTT
CASRMDSDIGELFF
>NA|TRBJ2-3|TRBV4-1|NA
TGCGCCAGCAGCCGGAAGGGAGTAGCGGAAGGCACAGATACGCAGTATTTT
CASSRKGVAEGTDTQYF
>NA|TRBJ2-5|TRBV11-2|NA
TGTGCCAGCAGCCGTGTCGTCAGGGAACTCGAAGAGACCCAGTACTTC
CASSRVVRELEETQYF
>TRBD2|TRBJ2-3|TRBV10-3|NA
TGTGCCATCAGTGCCAGACTAGCCGATACGCAGTATTTT
CAISARLADTQYF
>TRBD1|TRBJ2-5|TRBV15|once
TGTGCCACCAGCAGAGGACAGGGGGGCGAGACCCAGTACTTC
CATSRGQGGETQYF
>NA|TRBJ1-2|TRBV7-9|NA
TGTGCCAGCAGCTATAGCTCAGAGGCCTATGGCTACACCTTC
CASSYSSEAYGYTF